What follows is one T cell receptor (beta chain) and its context. The data were obtained in a study of cytomegalovirus exposure and HLA in healthy donors. The CDR3 is made up of 14 amino acids. Trimming at V came to 3 bases and at J to 4 bases, leaving 8 bases not matched to a gene. Germline CDR1 is GTSNPN and CDR2 is SVGIG (reference sequence). The primer mix had 60 Vbeta and 13 Jbeta primers. TCRdb's copy holds only in-frame clones and misses some; the assay was immunoSEQ multiplex PCR. The repertoire holds under 130,000 clones, with 75% to 85% as singletons. The source of this sequence is a man aged 25-40 years in good health and CMV-seronegative. This sequence joins TRBV30 and TRBJ1-2; the match to TRBD1 covers 7 bases. The sequencing input was PBMCs. The CDR3, as DNA: TGTGCCTGGAGCGCAACCGGGACAGTCTATGGCTACACCTTC. Its translation is CAWSATGTVYGYTF.